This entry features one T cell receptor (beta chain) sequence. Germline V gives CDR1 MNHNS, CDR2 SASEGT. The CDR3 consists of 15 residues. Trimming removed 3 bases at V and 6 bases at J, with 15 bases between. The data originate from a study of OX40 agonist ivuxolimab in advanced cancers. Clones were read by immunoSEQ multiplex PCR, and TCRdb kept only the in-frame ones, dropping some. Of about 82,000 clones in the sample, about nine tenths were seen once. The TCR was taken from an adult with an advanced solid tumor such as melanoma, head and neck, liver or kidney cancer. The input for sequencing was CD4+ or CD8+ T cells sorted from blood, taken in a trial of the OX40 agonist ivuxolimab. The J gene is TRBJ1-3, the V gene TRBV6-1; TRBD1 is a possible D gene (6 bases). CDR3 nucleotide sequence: TGTGCCAGCAGTGAGTACAGGACAGCCTCAAACACCATATATTTT. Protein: CASSEYRTASNTIYF.